This TCR beta chain was profiled in a study of T-cell reconstitution after alpha-beta-depleted transplantation in children. This clonotype was counted a few times. J was trimmed by 5 bases and V by 5 bases; bases with no gene match: 6. This CDR3 comprises 13 residues. CDR1 DFQATT and CDR2 SNEGSKA come from the germline V gene (reference sequence). Construction of the TCRbeta library involved unique molecular identifiers. TCRdb analysed the PCR reads with MiXCR anew, one entry per CDR3 protein. The sample holds about 830,000 distinct CDR3 sequences, about 15% seen once. Sequencing used PBMCs, mostly from graft donor cells, obtained 360 days after TCRalphabeta/CD19-depleted stem cell transplant. The source is a male patient between 5 and 17 years old who had a stem cell transplant for acute lymphoblastic leukemia, so the T cells may come from the graft donor. This chain joins TRBV20-1 and TRBJ2-3; 8 positions agree with TRBD1. CDR3 in amino acids: CSARTGIRDTQYF. CDR3 in DNA: TGCAGTGCTCGGACAGGGATTAGAGATACGCAGTATTTT.